This T cell receptor beta chain appears in the sequencing data of a study of control samples from healthy donors and cancer patients (dated by TCRdb to 2020 to 2022). Libraries were constructed by the immunoSEQ multiplex PCR assay. In its TCRdb copy, this immuneACCESS table keeps in-frame sequences only and misses some clones. Where compared with another copy, unresolved V genes explain less than half of these, and the others have no known cause. This sample lists about 160,000 clones; nearly 96% were detected once. 1% of the sample goes to the ten largest clones. V is cut back by 3 bases and J by 7 bases, with 9 bases in the junction unmatched. CDR1 SNHLY and CDR2 FYNNEI were looked up in the germline V gene. The CDR3 runs 14 amino acids, cysteine and phenylalanine included. Only the CDR3 region is kept as DNA, spanning 42 bases read in frame from base 1. Comment on this clone: The specificity of this receptor is unknown. No clone much larger than this one lies a single base away; base qualities are absent.

The sequence derives from a woman aged 25 to 45 in good health. Source material: blood. The rearranged chain carries TRBV2 and TRBJ2-7; TRBD1 agrees with 7 junctional bases. The DNA sequence follows: TGTGCCAGCAGTGAGGGGGACAGCCTATTTGAGCAGTACTTC. Translation gives CASSEGDSLFEQYF. Full variable domain (CDR3 extended with the reference TRBV2 and TRBJ2-7 proteins): EPEVTQTPSHQVTQMGQEVILRCVPISNHLYFYWYRQILGQKVEFLVSFYNNEISEKSEIFDDQFSVERPDGSNFTLKIRSTKLEDSAMYFCASSEGDSLFEQYFGPGTRLTVT.